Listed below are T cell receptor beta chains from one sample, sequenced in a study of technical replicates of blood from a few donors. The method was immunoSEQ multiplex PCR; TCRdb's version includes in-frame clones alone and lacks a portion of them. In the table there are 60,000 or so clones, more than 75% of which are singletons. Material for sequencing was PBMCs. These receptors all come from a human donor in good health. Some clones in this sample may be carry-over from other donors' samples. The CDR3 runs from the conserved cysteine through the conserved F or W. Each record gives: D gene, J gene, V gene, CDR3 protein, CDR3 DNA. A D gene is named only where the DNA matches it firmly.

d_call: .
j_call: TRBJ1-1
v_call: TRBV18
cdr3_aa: CASSLVRDTEAFF
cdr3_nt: TGTGCCAGCTCACTAGTCCGGGACACTGAAGCTTTCTTT

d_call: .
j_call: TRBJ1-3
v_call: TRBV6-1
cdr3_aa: CASSTTPGNTIYF
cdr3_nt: TGTGCCAGCAGCACAACCCCTGGAAACACCATATATTTT

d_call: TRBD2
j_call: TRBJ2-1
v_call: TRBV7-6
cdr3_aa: CASSLLAGAYNEQFF
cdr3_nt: TGTGCCAGCAGCTTATTAGCGGGGGCGTACAATGAGCAGTTCTTC

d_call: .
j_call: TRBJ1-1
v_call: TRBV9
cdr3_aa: CASSVDPRGGTEAFF
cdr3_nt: TGTGCCAGCAGCGTAGATCCCAGGGGTGGAACTGAAGCTTTCTTT

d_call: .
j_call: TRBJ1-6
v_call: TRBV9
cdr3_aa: CASSAQVPNSPLHF
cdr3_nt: TGTGCCAGCAGCGCACAAGTCCCTAATTCACCCCTCCACTTT

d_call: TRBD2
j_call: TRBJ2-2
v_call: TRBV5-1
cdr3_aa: CASSLTSGYTGELFF
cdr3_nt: TGCGCCAGCAGCTTGACTAGCGGGTACACCGGGGAGCTGTTTTTT

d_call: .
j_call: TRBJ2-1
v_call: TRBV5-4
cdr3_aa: CASSPQTSNEQFF
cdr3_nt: TGTGCCAGCAGCCCTCAGACTAGCAATGAGCAGTTCTTC

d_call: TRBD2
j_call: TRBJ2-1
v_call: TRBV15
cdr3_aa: CATRSGSRTYNEQFF
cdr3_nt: TGTGCCACCAGAAGCGGGAGTCGTACCTACAATGAGCAGTTCTTC

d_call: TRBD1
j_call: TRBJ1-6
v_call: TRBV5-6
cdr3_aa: CASSLSPSGQRISPLHF
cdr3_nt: TGTGCCAGCAGCTTGTCTCCGTCGGGACAGAGGATTTCACCCCTCCACTTT

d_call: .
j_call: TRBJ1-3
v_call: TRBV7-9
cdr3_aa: CASSLGTRGNTIYF
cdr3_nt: TGTGCCAGCAGCTTAGGGACACGTGGAAACACCATATATTTT

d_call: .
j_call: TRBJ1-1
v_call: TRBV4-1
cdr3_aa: CASSQDPTDRTEAFF
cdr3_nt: TGCGCCAGCAGCCAAGATCCCACTGATCGCACTGAAGCTTTCTTT

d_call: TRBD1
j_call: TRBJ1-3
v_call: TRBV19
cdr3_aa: CASSIGRDSNSGNTIYF
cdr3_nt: TGTGCCAGTAGTATAGGTCGGGACAGCAACTCTGGAAACACCATATATTTT

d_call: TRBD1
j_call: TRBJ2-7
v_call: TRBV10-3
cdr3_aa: CAIRGTGPSSYEQYF
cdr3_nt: TGTGCCATCAGGGGGACAGGGCCAAGCTCCTACGAGCAGTACTTC

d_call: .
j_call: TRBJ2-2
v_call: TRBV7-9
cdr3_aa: CASSPMGRASTGELFF
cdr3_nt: TGTGCCAGCAGCCCGATGGGCAGGGCAAGCACCGGGGAGCTGTTTTTT

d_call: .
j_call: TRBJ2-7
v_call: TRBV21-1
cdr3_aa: CASSRKSSGSYEQYF
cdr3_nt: TGTGCCAGCAGCAGAAAGTCTAGCGGGTCCTACGAGCAGTACTTC

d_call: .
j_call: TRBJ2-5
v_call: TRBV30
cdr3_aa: CAWNGNQETQYF
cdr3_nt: TGTGCCTGGAACGGTAACCAAGAGACCCAGTACTTC

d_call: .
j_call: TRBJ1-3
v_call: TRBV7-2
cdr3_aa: CASSPQGGNTIYF
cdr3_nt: TGTGCCAGCAGCCCGCAGGGTGGAAACACCATATATTTT

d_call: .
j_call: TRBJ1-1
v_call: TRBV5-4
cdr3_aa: CASSDGHQAFF
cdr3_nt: TGTGCCAGCAGCGATGGACACCAAGCTTTCTTT

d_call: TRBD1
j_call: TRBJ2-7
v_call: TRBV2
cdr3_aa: CASSGTVSAKQYF
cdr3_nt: TGTGCCAGCAGCGGGACAGTTTCTGCCAAGCAGTACTTC

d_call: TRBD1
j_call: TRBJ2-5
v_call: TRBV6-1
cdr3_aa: CASSSDRGRTETQYF
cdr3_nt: TGTGCCAGCAGCTCTGACAGGGGGCGGACGGAGACCCAGTACTTC

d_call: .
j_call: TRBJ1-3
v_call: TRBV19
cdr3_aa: CASSIDAGGDTIYF
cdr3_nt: TGTGCCAGTAGTATCGACGCGGGAGGTGACACCATATATTTT

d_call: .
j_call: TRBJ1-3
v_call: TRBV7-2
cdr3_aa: CASSLESMAGASGNTIYF
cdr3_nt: TGTGCCAGCAGCTTAGAAAGCATGGCAGGGGCTTCTGGAAACACCATATATTTT

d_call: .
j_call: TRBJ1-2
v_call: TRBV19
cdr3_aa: CASSIAYYGYTF
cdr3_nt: TGTGCCAGTAGTATAGCGTACTATGGCTACACCTTC

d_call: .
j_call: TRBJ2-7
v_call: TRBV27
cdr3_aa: CASSDLADYEQYF
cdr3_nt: TGTGCCAGCAGTGACTTGGCGGACTACGAGCAGTACTTC